This T cell receptor (beta chain) was retrieved from a study of Tregs in tolerant kidney transplant recipients. The method was immunoSEQ multiplex PCR; TCRdb's version includes in-frame clones alone and lacks a portion of them. Reported are fewer than 2,000 clones; the ten largest clones contain around a fifth. The CDR3 length is 15 residues. CDR1 and CDR2 (germline): SGHDT, YYEEEE. Trimming removed 4 bases from V and 8 bases from J; junction bases left unmatched: 11. Study-wide results and caveats: Few patients were studied, so findings need validation in larger groups. Donor-specific Treg expansion exceeded global Treg expansion in tolerant patients, suggesting antigen drive. Nucleotide sequences could not be compared across some patients' samples due to primer changes.

After around 6 days with irradiated graft donor PBMCs, CFSE-labeled recipient PBMCs were FACS-sorted. Frequency places this clone as medium-sized. Antigen specificity is unknown. The read ends 3 residues early relative to the CDR3; the germline J gene fills the gap. The TCR sequence derives from a human patient who received a combined kidney and bone marrow transplant. Sequences were derived from CD4+ T cells from blood cultured with allogeneic cells, sampled before the transplant. The chain combines TRBV5-6 with TRBJ2-3; TRBD1 matches at 9 bases. The covered CDR3 bases are TGTGCCAGCAGCCAACGGGACAGGGACCGGGTTACG. Its translation is CASSQRDRDRVT. The full-length CDR3 reads as CASSQRDRDRVTQYF. The complete variable domain, with remaining parts taken from reference TRBV5-6 and TRBJ2-3, reads DAGVTQSPTHLIKTRGQQVTLRCSPKSGHDTVSWYQQALGQGPQFIFQYYEEEERQRGNFPDRFSGHQFPNYSSELNVNALLLGDSALYLCASSQRDRDRVTQYFGPGTRLTVL.